This TCR beta chain is from a study of blood T cell repertoires in COVID-19. This table comes from immunoSEQ multiplex PCR, and its TCRdb copy is limited to in-frame clones, with some not included. The table has about 31,000 clones, 91% seen once. Trimming removed 5 bases from V and 7 bases from J, with 11 bases in between. Germline CDR1 and CDR2: SGHNT and YENEEA. The CDR3 totals 12 residues. The sequenced material came from peripheral blood. The chain joins TRBV11-3 to TRBJ1-2; D gene ambiguous. This receptor was taken from a human donor in a cohort sampled during active COVID-19. The CDR3 DNA sequence: TGTGCCAGCAGCAGCGGCCTCCGTGGCTACACCTTC. It yields the protein CASSSGLRGYTF.